This T cell receptor beta chain was captured by sequencing in a study of shared clonotypes between healthy human individuals. In the study overall: Three plates were used per donor for CD4 naive, three for CD4 memory, two for CD8 naive and one for CD8 memory.

Only CD45RO-negative cells positively selected for CCR7 counted as naive CD8 cells, so terminally differentiated effector memory CD45RA+ cells were excluded. The CDR3 has 14 residues. Per germline, CDR1 MNHEY and CDR2 SMNVEV (reference sequence). Trimming removed 5 bases at V and 3 bases at J, with 11 bases between. Notes on this clone: Its target is unknown.

Notes on the study in general: Relative to their counterparts shared across all four donors, non-shared clonotypes exhibited diminished generation probabilities.

Each PCR replicate from the sorted subsets contained around 200 ng DNA, which is roughly 33,000 T cell genomes. Here immunoSEQ multiplex PCR was the method, and the copy in TCRdb shows in-frame clones only, minus some. The sample consists of hundreds of thousands of clones, approximately 96% of them appearing once. The receptor was derived from a woman in her thirties in good health. The source material was naive CD8+ T cells sorted from blood. V is TRBV27 and J is TRBJ2-1, with D unclear. The CDR3: CASSVGGNYNEQFF. DNA for the CDR3: TGTGCCAGCAGTGTGGGTGGGAACTACAATGAGCAGTTCTTC.